Following are 8 T cell receptor beta chains from one sample sequenced in a study of cytomegalovirus exposure and HLA in healthy donors. Some clones are missing from TCRdb's copy, which holds only in-frame ones; the method was immunoSEQ multiplex PCR. The sample comprises 90,000 to 130,000 clones, approximately 90% of which are singletons, and 1.4% to 1.5% rests with the top ten. Sequencing was carried out using PBMCs. Every receptor here comes from a woman aged 25 to 39 in good health and CMV-seropositive.

The CDR3 region is CAVNGGAGETQYF. In DNA form, the CDR3 reads TGTGCCGTGAACGGGGGGGCCGGGGAGACCCAGTACTTC. The rearrangement uses TRBV10-3 and TRBJ2-5, with 8 bases aligning to TRBD2. Germline trimming cut 11 bases from V and 5 bases from J; bases unmatched to any gene: 10. Germline CDR1 is ENHRY and CDR2 is SYGVKD. The CDR3 has 13 amino acids.

The chain links TRBV5-4 to TRBJ2-7, with TRBD2 matching over 8 bases. CDR1 is SGHNT, CDR2 YYREEE, per germline (reference sequence). The J segment lost 3 bases and the V segment lost 4 bases, leaving 6 bases of the junction unmatched. The CDR3 is 14 amino acids. CDR3 DNA sequence: TGTGCCAGCAGCCCCGGGACTAGGGTCTACGAGCAGTACTTC. Protein: CASSPGTRVYEQYF. The complete variable domain, with remaining parts taken from reference TRBV5-4 and TRBJ2-7, reads ETGVTQSPTHLIKTRGQQVTLRCSSQSGHNTVSWYQQALGQGPQFIFQYYREEENGRGNFPPRFSGLQFPNYSSELNVNALELDDSALYLCASSPGTRVYEQYFGPGTRLTVT.

V and J are TRBV7-2 and TRBJ2-7, with 7 bases matching TRBD1. From germline, CDR1 is SGHTA and CDR2 FQGNSA. The CDR3 is 15 amino acids. J was trimmed by 3 bases and V by 2 bases; bases with no gene match: 7. In DNA, the CDR3 is TGTGCCAGCAGCTTATCGGTAGGGGGCTACTACGAGCAGTACTTC. Protein: CASSLSVGGYYEQYF. Variable domain in full (rest from reference TRBV7-2 and TRBJ2-7): GAGVSQSPSNKVTEKGKDVELRCDPISGHTALYWYRQSLGQGLEFLIYFQGNSAPDKSGLPSDRFSAERTGGSVSTLTIQRTQQEDSAVYLCASSLSVGGYYEQYFGPGTRLTVT.

V is TRBV10-2 and J is TRBJ2-1, with 14 bases matching TRBD2. Per the germline V gene, CDR1 is WSHSY and CDR2 is SAAADI. CDR3 length equals 15 residues. V lost 6 bases to trimming and J lost 6 bases; unmatched junction nucleotides: 4. The CDR3 loop reads CASRGTSGSLNEQFF. CDR3 nucleotide sequence: TGCGCCAGCAGGGGGACTAGCGGGAGTCTCAATGAGCAGTTCTTC.

The gene calls are TRBV28 and TRBJ1-2; unclear D gene. Trimming took off 5 bases at V and 1 base at J, with 5 bases between the two ends. CDR1 is MDHEN and CDR2 is SYDVKM in the germline V gene. The CDR3 is made up of 12 amino acids. This CDR3 is CASSPRNYGYTF. In DNA, the CDR3 is TGTGCCAGCAGTCCGCGTAACTATGGCTACACCTTC.

The V gene is TRBV4-2, the J gene TRBJ1-3, with 7 positions matching TRBD1. Trimming at V came to 4 bases and at J to 0 bases, leaving 6 bases not matched to a gene. This CDR3 spans 16 amino acids. In germline, CDR1 is LGHNA, CDR2 YNFKEQ. The CDR3 is CASSLGQLVSGNTIYF. The CDR3 DNA sequence: TGTGCCAGCAGCCTGGGACAGCTAGTCTCTGGAAACACCATATATTTT.

This chain uses TRBV9 with TRBJ2-7; D possibly corresponds to TRBD1 (5 bases). V was shortened by 3 bases and J by 5 bases, with 12 bases between the two germline ends. Germline V gene lookup returns CDR1 SGDLS and CDR2 YYNGEE. This CDR3 has 13 residues. The CDR3 region has the DNA TGTGCCAGCAGCGGGACACCGCCCCACGAGCAGTACTTC. It yields the protein CASSGTPPHEQYF.

The chain employs TRBV28 and TRBJ1-2; D is undetermined. With 6 bases removed from V and 1 base from J, the gap between germline ends came to 6 bases. CDR1 is MDHEN and CDR2 is SYDVKM in the germline V gene. The CDR3 extends over 12 amino acids. The CDR3 here is CASRLRNYGYTF. As DNA, the CDR3 is TGTGCCAGCAGACTGCGTAACTATGGCTACACCTTC.